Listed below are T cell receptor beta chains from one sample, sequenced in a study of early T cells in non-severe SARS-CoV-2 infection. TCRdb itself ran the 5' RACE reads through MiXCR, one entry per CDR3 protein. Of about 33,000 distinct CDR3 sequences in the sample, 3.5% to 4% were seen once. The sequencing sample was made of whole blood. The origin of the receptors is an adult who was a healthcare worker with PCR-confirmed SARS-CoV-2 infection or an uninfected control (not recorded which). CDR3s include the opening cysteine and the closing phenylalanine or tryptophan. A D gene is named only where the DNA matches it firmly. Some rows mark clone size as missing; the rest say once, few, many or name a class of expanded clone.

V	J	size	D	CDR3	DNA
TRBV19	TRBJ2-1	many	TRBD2	CASSGPTSGRVEQFF	TGTGCCAGTAGTGGACCGACTAGCGGGAGGGTAGAGCAGTTCTTC
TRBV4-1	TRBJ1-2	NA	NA	CASSLERTANFGYTF	TGCGCCAGCAGCCTCGAAAGGACAGCTAACTTTGGCTACACCTTC
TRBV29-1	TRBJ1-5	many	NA	CSVAVGNSNQPQHF	TGCAGCGTTGCGGTGGGGAATAGCAATCAGCCCCAGCATTTT
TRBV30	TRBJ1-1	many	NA	CAWSETGGDAFF	TGTGCCTGGAGTGAGACAGGTGGAGATGCTTTCTTT
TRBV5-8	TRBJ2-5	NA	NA	CASSSRVGEETQYF	TGTGCCAGCAGCTCCAGGGTGGGCGAAGAGACCCAGTACTTC
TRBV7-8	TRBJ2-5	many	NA	CASSLRGETQYF	TGTGCCAGCAGCTTGAGAGGGGAAACCCAGTACTTC
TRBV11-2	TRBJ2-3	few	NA	CASSPLGVGTDTQYF	TGTGCCAGCAGCCCCCTCGGGGTGGGCACAGATACGCAGTATTTT
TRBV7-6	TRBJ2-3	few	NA	CASSSDPTVAQYF	TGTGCCAGCAGCTCCGACCCCACGGTCGCGCAGTATTTT
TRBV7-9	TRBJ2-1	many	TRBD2	CASSLGRLAGEYNEQFF	TGTGCCAGCAGCTTAGGCCGACTAGCGGGCGAGTACAATGAGCAGTTCTTC
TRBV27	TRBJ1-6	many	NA	CASSLFPPGSSPLHF	TGTGCCAGCAGTTTATTCCCCCCAGGGAGTTCGCCCCTCCACTTT
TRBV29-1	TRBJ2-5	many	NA	CSVEVPGAPRRETQYF	TGCAGCGTTGAAGTGCCGGGAGCACCTAGGAGGGAGACCCAGTACTTC
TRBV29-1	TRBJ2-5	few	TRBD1	CSFIDRAGETQYF	TGCAGCTTCATCGACAGGGCAGGAGAGACCCAGTACTTC
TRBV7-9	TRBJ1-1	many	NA	CASSPGVKAFF	TGTGCCAGCAGCCCAGGGGTAAAAGCTTTCTTT
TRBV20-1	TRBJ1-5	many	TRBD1	CSAPETGGYQPQHF	TGCAGTGCCCCCGAGACAGGGGGCTACCAGCCCCAGCATTTT
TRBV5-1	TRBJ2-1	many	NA	CASSLFNEQFF	TGCGCCAGCAGCTTGTTCAATGAGCAGTTCTTC
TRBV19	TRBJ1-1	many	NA	CASSISAGNTEAFF	TGTGCCAGTAGTATTTCGGCAGGGAACACTGAAGCTTTCTTT
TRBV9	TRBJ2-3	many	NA	CVSSVESDTQYF	TGTGTCAGCAGCGTAGAGTCAGATACGCAGTATTTT
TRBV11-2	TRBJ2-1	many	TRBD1	CVSSSRTTGMDEQFF	TGTGTCAGCAGCTCGAGGACGACAGGGATGGATGAGCAGTTCTTC
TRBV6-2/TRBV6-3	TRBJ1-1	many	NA	CASRFEPGPAFF	TGTGCCAGCAGGTTCGAACCCGGACCAGCTTTCTTT
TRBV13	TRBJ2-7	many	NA	CASSLRGPHYEQYF	TGTGCCAGCAGCTTACGGGGGCCGCACTACGAGCAGTACTTC
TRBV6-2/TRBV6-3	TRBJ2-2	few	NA	CASRYTGELFF	TGTGCCAGCAGATACACCGGGGAGCTGTTTTTT
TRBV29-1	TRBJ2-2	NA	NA	CSVEIAVNTGELFF	TGCAGCGTTGAAATAGCAGTGAACACCGGGGAGCTGTTTTTT
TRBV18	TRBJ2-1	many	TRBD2	CASSLSGSGGIRFNEQFF	TGTGCCAGCTCACTGAGCGGGAGCGGAGGGATTCGATTCAATGAGCAGTTCTTC
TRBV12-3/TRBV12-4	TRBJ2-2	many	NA	CASSLSRGRTGELFF	TGTGCCAGCAGTTTATCCAGGGGAAGAACCGGGGAGCTGTTTTTT
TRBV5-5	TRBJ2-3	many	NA	CASSLVTDTQYF	TGTGCCAGCAGCTTGGTCACAGATACGCAGTATTTT
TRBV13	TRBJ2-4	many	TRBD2	CASSKDQRERENIQYF	TGTGCCAGCAGCAAAGACCAGCGGGAGAGGGAAAACATTCAGTACTTC
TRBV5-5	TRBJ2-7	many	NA	CASSLDGASPTYEQYF	TGTGCCAGCAGCTTGGACGGAGCTTCCCCCACCTACGAGCAGTACTTC
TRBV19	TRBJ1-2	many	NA	CASSEVQGFYGYTF	TGTGCCAGTAGCGAAGTACAGGGCTTCTATGGCTACACCTTC
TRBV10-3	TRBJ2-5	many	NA	CAISDKPGHPGETQYF	TGTGCCATCAGCGATAAACCGGGACACCCAGGGGAGACCCAGTACTTC
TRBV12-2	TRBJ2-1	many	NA	CASRFGTSGSYNEQFF	TGTGCAAGTCGCTTCGGGACTAGCGGATCCTACAATGAGCAGTTCTTC
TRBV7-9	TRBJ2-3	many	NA	CASSFGGPGTDTQYF	TGTGCCAGCAGCTTCGGGGGGCCGGGCACAGATACGCAGTATTTT
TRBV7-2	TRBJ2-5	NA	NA	CASSFQIQETQYF	TGTGCCAGCAGCTTCCAGATCCAAGAGACCCAGTACTTC
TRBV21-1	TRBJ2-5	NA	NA	CASSKVIAGEETQYF	TGTGCCAGCAGCAAAGTGATAGCGGGAGAAGAGACCCAGTACTTC
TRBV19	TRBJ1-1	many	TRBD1	CASNLDRATEAFF	TGTGCCAGTAATCTCGACAGGGCCACTGAAGCTTTCTTT
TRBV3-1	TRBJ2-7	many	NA	CASSQGGASYEQYF	TGTGCCAGCAGCCAAGGTGGGGCCTCCTACGAGCAGTACTTC
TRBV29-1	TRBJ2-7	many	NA	CSVGDRAGEQYF	TGCAGCGTTGGGGACCGGGCTGGTGAGCAGTACTTC
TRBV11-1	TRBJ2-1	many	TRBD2	CASRGGLATNNEQFF	TGTGCCAGCAGAGGGGGACTAGCAACGAATAATGAGCAGTTCTTC
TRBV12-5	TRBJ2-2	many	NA	CASGLGATGELFF	TGTGCTAGTGGTTTGGGGGCGACCGGGGAGCTGTTTTTT
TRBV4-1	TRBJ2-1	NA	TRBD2	CASSIRLAGAYNEQFF	TGCGCCAGCAGCATAAGACTAGCGGGGGCCTACAATGAGCAGTTCTTC
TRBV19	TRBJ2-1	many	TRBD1	CASTVTGSYNEQFF	TGTGCCAGTACCGTGACAGGGTCCTACAATGAGCAGTTCTTC
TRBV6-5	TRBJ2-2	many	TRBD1	CASSPGQGAYTGELFF	TGTGCCAGCAGCCCCGGACAGGGGGCGTACACCGGGGAGCTGTTTTTT
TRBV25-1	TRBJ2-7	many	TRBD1	CASSVGEQGVEQYF	TGTGCCAGCAGTGTAGGGGAACAGGGGGTCGAGCAGTACTTC
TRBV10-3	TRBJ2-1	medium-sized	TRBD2	CAISESASGRVSSYNEQFF	TGTGCCATCAGTGAGTCGGCTAGCGGGAGGGTCAGCTCCTACAATGAGCAGTTCTTC
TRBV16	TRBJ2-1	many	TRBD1	CASRPRTGGNEQFF	TGTGCCAGCAGACCACGGACAGGGGGGAATGAGCAGTTCTTC
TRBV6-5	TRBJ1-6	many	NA	CASTRSPGAAADSPLHF	TGTGCCAGCACCCGGAGTCCGGGGGCGGCGGCGGATTCACCCCTCCACTTT
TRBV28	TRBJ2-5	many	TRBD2	CASSPGGGRETQYF	TGTGCCAGCAGCCCTGGCGGGGGGAGAGAGACCCAGTACTTC
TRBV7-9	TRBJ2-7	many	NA	CASSPGTEHTYEQYF	TGTGCCAGCAGCCCCGGAACTGAGCATACCTACGAGCAGTACTTC
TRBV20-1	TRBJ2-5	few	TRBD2	CSASSIGTSGNETQYF	TGCAGTGCCAGTTCGATCGGGACTAGCGGGAATGAGACCCAGTACTTC
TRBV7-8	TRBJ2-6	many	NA	CASSSWYSGANVLTF	TGTGCCAGCAGCTCATGGTACTCTGGGGCCAACGTCCTGACTTTC
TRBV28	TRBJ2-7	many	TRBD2	CASSHRTSSDEQYF	TGTGCCAGCAGTCACCGGACTAGTAGCGACGAGCAGTACTTC
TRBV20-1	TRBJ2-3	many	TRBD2	CSASPASGGTDTQYF	TGCAGTGCTAGCCCCGCTAGCGGGGGCACAGATACGCAGTATTTT
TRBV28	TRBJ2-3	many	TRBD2	CASSSPSGRGTDTQYF	TGTGCCAGCAGTTCACCTAGCGGGAGGGGCACAGATACGCAGTATTTT
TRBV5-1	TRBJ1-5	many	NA	CASSLEGYQPQHF	TGCGCCAGCAGCTTGGAAGGGTATCAGCCCCAGCATTTT
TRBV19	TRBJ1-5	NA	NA	CASSIEYYSNQPQHF	TGTGCCAGTAGTATCGAATATTATAGCAATCAGCCCCAGCATTTT
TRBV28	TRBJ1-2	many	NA	CASSLDTYYGYTF	TGTGCCAGCAGTTTGGACACATACTATGGCTACACCTTC